This T cell receptor beta chain was identified during a study of early T cells in non-severe SARS-CoV-2 infection. Study information: The chains were unpaired, and the sequenced material was bulk RNA from unsorted whole blood.

TCRdb redid the calling of the 5' RACE reads with MiXCR, one entry per CDR3 protein. The sample carries tens of thousands of distinct CDR3 sequences, 10% to 15% recorded once. Germline lookup yields CDR1 WSHSY and CDR2 SAAADI. Deletions cut 8 bases from V and 4 bases from J, with 12 bases between. The CDR3 covers 14 residues. The sequencing input was whole blood. The J gene is TRBJ2-6, the V gene TRBV10-2, with a tentative D call TRBD2 (5 bases). The receptor's source is an adult who was a healthcare worker with PCR-confirmed SARS-CoV-2 infection or an uninfected control (not recorded which). The CDR3 loop reads CASADSAGANVLTF. Here the CDR3 DNA reads TGCGCCAGCGCGGACTCTGCAGGGGCCAACGTCCTGACTTTC.